Listed here is a single T cell receptor beta chain. Its binding antigen is unknown. The record has no base qualities; no much larger clone is one base away. These data belong to a study of OX40 agonist ivuxolimab in advanced cancers. At the level of the whole study: Ivuxolimab, which targeted the costimulatory receptor OX40 (CD134), was an agonistic, fully human IgG2 monoclonal antibody. Intravenous ivuxolimab was administered to patients every 2 weeks at six dose levels: 0.01, 0.1, 0.3, 1.5, 3 and 10 mg/kg. Of the roughly 54 dose-escalation patients, hepatocellular carcinoma was present in approximately 20, melanoma in some 15, renal cell carcinoma in 9 and head and neck cancer in 9. The dose-escalation cohort was approximately 83% male with a mean age of about 58 years, ranging from roughly 23 to 85. Prior anti-PD-1, anti-PD-L1 or anti-CTLA-4 therapy was permitted, and checkpoint inhibitors had been received by around 39% of dose-escalation patients. Partial responses occurred in three dose-escalation patients, of whom one had hepatocellular carcinoma and two had cutaneous melanoma. The point of sequencing TCRbeta in the periphery was to test whether ivuxolimab changed TCR sequence diversity and drove clonal T-cell expansion. The paper covers the monotherapy dose-escalation part of the phase I ivuxolimab trial, which included N ≈ 52 patients. The full study reports these points: Partial responders in the 0.1-3.0 mg/kg groups had among the lowest normalized peripheral clonal expansion, especially among CD8+ T cells. At doses of 0.1 to 3.0 mg/kg, clonal expansion of both CD4+ and CD8+ T cells in blood was seen between baseline and week 6. On average, CD8+ T cells showed more expanded clones than CD4+ T cells after ivuxolimab. Low levels of normalized T-cell clonal expansion were also seen in some nonresponding patients. The antigen specificity of the clonally expanded peripheral T cells was not determined.

To sequence the TCRbeta CDR3 region, genomic DNA was isolated from the sorted cells. The immunoSEQ Assay was used to sequence the TCRbeta CDR3 regions. TCRdb obtained this table from immuneACCESS and retained in-frame rearrangements with V and J assigned. These tables miss some clones; where compared with another copy, unresolved V genes account for less than half of the shortfall, and the remainder is unexplained. The sample table contains about 89,000 clones; only one count was recorded for roughly 90% of them. The ten largest make up roughly 0.75% of the sample. The trial excluded patients who had a history of autoimmune disease or were on systemic immunosuppression. Peripheral blood for TCR sequencing was collected from all dose cohorts at baseline, on cycle 4 day 1, and on cycle 7 day 1. The samples were taken from a phase I, first-in-human, multicenter, open-label dose-escalation trial of ivuxolimab. Adults with locally advanced or metastatic melanoma, renal cell, hepatocellular, or head and neck squamous cell carcinoma were enrolled in the trial. Before TCR sequencing, CD4+ T cells and CD8+ T cells were sorted from peripheral blood as separate populations.

The sequenced sample was CD4+ or CD8+ T cells sorted from blood, obtained in a trial of the OX40 agonist ivuxolimab. This sequence originates from an adult with an advanced solid tumor such as melanoma, head and neck, liver or kidney cancer.

The CDR3 protein sequence reads: CASSLALQGARYTF. The DNA reads TGTGCCAGCAGCTTAGCTCTACAGGGGGCTAGATACACCTTC. The rearranged chain carries TRBV7-9 and TRBJ1-2, and 9 bases in between align with TRBD1. The CDR3 contains 14 residues, cysteine and phenylalanine counted. Only the CDR3 portion is preserved as DNA: 42 bases, with reading frame beginning at the first base. Trimming leaves V shorter by 0 bases and J shorter by 11 bases, with the junction holding 7 bases beyond the gene matches. The germline V gene (reference sequence) yields SEHNR for CDR1 and FQNEAQ for CDR2. The reference TRBV7-9 and TRBJ1-2 proteins fill in what lies around the CDR3, so the full variable domain reads DTGVSQNPRHKITKRGQNVTFRCDPISEHNRLYWYRQTLGQGPEFLTYFQNEAQLEKSRLLSDRFSAERPKGSFSTLEIQRTEQGDSAMYLCASSLALQGARYTFGSGTRLTVV.